Each of the 28 T cell receptor beta chains below was sequenced from the same sample in a study of cytomegalovirus exposure and HLA in healthy donors. The study ran its PCR with 60 Vbeta and 13 Jbeta primers. TCRdb's copy holds only in-frame clones and misses some; the assay was immunoSEQ multiplex PCR. The sample yields 50,000 to 55,000 clones, 55% to 65% seen once. The sequenced sample consisted of PBMCs. Source of these receptors: a human donor in good health.

The chain has TRBV19 and TRBJ1-1, with 8 nucleotides matching TRBD1. After removal of 5 bases from V and 0 bases from J, the junction contained 2 bases not matched to a gene. The CDR3 is 14 amino acids. Germline V gene lookup returns CDR1 LNHDA and CDR2 SQIVND (reference sequence). The DNA of the CDR3 is TGTGCCAGTAGTGCGGACAGGGTGAACACTGAAGCTTTCTTT. Residues: CASSADRVNTEAFF.

In this sample, this clone turned up a few times. The chain has TRBV4-1 and TRBJ2-1; possible D gene TRBD2, 7 bases. Germline CDR1 reads MGHRA; CDR2 reads YSYEKL. This CDR3 is 14 amino acids long. V lost 4 bases and J 10 bases, leaving 17 bases between the germline ends. The CDR3 loop reads CASSPLGGGPEQFF. CDR3 sequence (DNA): TGCGCCAGCAGCCCCCTGGGGGGGGGCCCCGAGCAGTTCTTC.

The J gene is TRBJ1-2, the V gene TRBV29-1, with 7 bases aligning to TRBD1. V gave up 4 bases and J gave up 8 bases; unmatched junction bases: 10. CDR1 and CDR2 from the germline V gene are SQVTM and ANQGSEA. This CDR3 has 13 residues. CDR3 loop: CSVVGGPAGGYTF. DNA for the CDR3: TGCAGCGTTGTAGGGGGCCCCGCGGGCGGCTACACCTTC. The entire variable domain, with the rest obtained from reference TRBV29-1 and TRBJ1-2, is as follows: SAVISQKPSRDICQRGTSLTIQCQVDSQVTMMFWYRQQPGQSLTLIATANQGSEATYESGFVIDKFPISRPNLTFSTLTVSNMSPEDSSIYLCSVVGGPAGGYTFGSGTRLTVV.

This clone was observed a handful of times. The chain employs TRBV9 and TRBJ1-3, with 8 positions matching TRBD1. This CDR3 is 15 amino acids long. The J segment lost 5 bases and the V segment lost 1 base, leaving 5 bases of the junction unmatched. Germline CDR1 reads SGDLS; CDR2 reads YYNGEE. The CDR3 loop is CASSVSGQGRNTIYF. In nucleotides, the CDR3 is TGTGCCAGCAGCGTATCCGGACAGGGTCGAAACACCATATATTTT.

In its sample, this clone was seen a few times. CDR3 coding DNA: TGTGCCTGGAGTGTAAACAGGGTGAGGTCACCCCTCCACTTT. This sequence encodes CAWSVNRVRSPLHF. The chain links TRBV30 to TRBJ1-6; D may be TRBD1 (6 bases). There are 14 residues in the CDR3. Per the germline V gene, CDR1 is GTSNPN and CDR2 is SVGIG (reference sequence). V was trimmed by 0 bases and J by 10 bases, leaving 13 bases between them.

The V call is TRBV7-9, the J call TRBJ1-1, with D possibly matching TRBD1 (6 bases). The V gene's germline CDR1 is SEHNR and CDR2 FQNEAQ (reference sequence). This CDR3 contains 15 residues. The germline V and J ends were trimmed by 5 bases and 3 bases, with 16 bases remaining between them. The CDR3 loop reads CASSGHRSGDTEAFF. CDR3 in DNA: TGTGCCAGCAGCGGACACAGGTCAGGGGACACTGAAGCTTTCTTT.

The V and J genes are TRBV19 and TRBJ2-2; D unresolved. CDR1 is LNHDA and CDR2 is SQIVND in the germline V gene (reference sequence). V lost 6 bases and J 5 bases, leaving 10 bases between the germline ends. This CDR3 is built from 13 residues. CDR3 DNA sequence: TGTGCCAGTAGACCCACTTGGACCGGGGAGCTGTTTTTT. Protein: CASRPTWTGELFF.

This sequence joins TRBV7-8 and TRBJ2-1, with TRBD1 matching 12 bases. CDR3 size: 15 residues. V shed 5 bases, J shed 6 bases, and the junction held 5 bases outside the gene matches. Germline loops: CDR1 SGHVS, CDR2 FQNEAQ. The CDR3 loop is CASSPWGQGANEQFF. In DNA, the CDR3 is TGTGCCAGCAGCCCATGGGGACAGGGGGCCAATGAGCAGTTCTTC.

This clone was seen only a few times. The gene calls are TRBV9 and TRBJ2-1; 7 bases match TRBD2. With V trimmed by 6 bases and J by 9 bases, 12 bases remained unmatched. This CDR3 is 14 amino acids long. Germline CDR1 SGDLS, CDR2 YYNGEE. The CDR3 bases are TGTGCCAGCATCCAAGGGGCGGCGGGGGTTGAGCAGTTCTTC. This codes for CASIQGAAGVEQFF.

The chain recombines TRBV9 with TRBJ2-5; TRBD2 might be the D (6 bases). Germline lookup yields CDR1 SGDLS and CDR2 YYNGEE. The CDR3 loop spans 15 amino acids. The V end was cut by 2 bases, the J end by 2 bases, with 13 bases between. The CDR3 sequence: CASSVRDSVQETQYF. The CDR3, as DNA: TGTGCCAGCAGCGTCCGGGACTCAGTACAAGAGACCCAGTACTTC. The whole variable domain, remainder taken from reference TRBV9 and TRBJ2-5, is DSGVTQTPKHLITATGQRVTLRCSPRSGDLSVYWYQQSLDQGLQFLIQYYNGEERAKGNILERFSAQQFPDLHSELNLSSLELGDSALYFCASSVRDSVQETQYFGPGTRLLVL.

This chain joins TRBV28 and TRBJ1-2; D ambiguous. Trimming removed 2 bases from V and 2 bases from J, with 3 bases in between. The CDR3 totals 12 residues. Per the germline V gene, CDR1 is MDHEN and CDR2 is SYDVKM. CDR3 coding DNA: TGTGCCAGCAGTTTAATAAACTATGGCTACACCTTC. It codes for CASSLINYGYTF.

Concerning this clone: Other DNA sequences from this sample encode an identical CDR3 as well. The chain employs TRBV2 and TRBJ2-2; D possibly corresponds to TRBD1 (5 bases). The CDR3 has 13 residues. V was clipped by 6 bases and J by 8 bases, with 13 bases between them. In germline, CDR1 is SNHLY, CDR2 FYNNEI. The CDR3 region is CASSLQGGGELFF. CDR3 sequence (DNA): TGTGCCAGCAGCCTGCAGGGTGGTGGGGAGCTGTTTTTT.

The chain links TRBV6-5 to TRBJ1-6; D is unresolved. Germline CDR1 MNHEY, CDR2 SVGAGI. The CDR3 length is 15 residues. Trimming cost V 2 bases and J 0 bases, with 5 bases left between them. This CDR3 is CASSYGSSYNSPLHF. In DNA, the CDR3 is TGTGCCAGCAGTTACGGGAGCTCCTATAATTCACCCCTCCACTTT.

The J gene is TRBJ1-4, the V gene TRBV19; D gene unclear. V was trimmed by 3 bases and J by 6 bases, leaving 14 bases between them. This CDR3 region has 15 residues. Per the germline V gene, CDR1 is LNHDA and CDR2 is SQIVND (reference sequence). The CDR3 is CASSIRGPGHEKLFF. Here the CDR3 DNA reads TGTGCCAGTAGTATCCGAGGTCCGGGTCATGAAAAACTGTTTTTT.

This chain connects TRBV6-1 to TRBJ1-5, with 8 positions matching TRBD1. The CDR3 covers 15 residues. CDR1 is MNHNS and CDR2 is SASEGT in the germline V gene. The ends lost 7 bases at V and 4 bases at J; junction bases unmatched: 9. CDR3 residues: CASKAGTGSNQPQHF. Written as DNA, the CDR3 is TGTGCCAGCAAGGCGGGGACAGGTTCGAATCAGCCCCAGCATTTT.

The chain has TRBV5-1 and TRBJ2-7; TRBD2 aligns across 8 bases. V was pared by 1 base and J by 2 bases, with 2 bases of the junction left unmatched. CDR3 length: 14 amino acids. The germline V gene has CDR1 SGHRS and CDR2 YFSETQ. The CDR3 protein is CASSLIAGTYEQYF. DNA for the CDR3: TGCGCCAGCAGCTTGATAGCGGGAACCTACGAGCAGTACTTC.

The chain has TRBV6-5 and TRBJ2-7; 9 positions match TRBD1. The trim removed 5 bases at V and 0 bases at J, leaving 2 bases unmatched. The CDR3 runs to 14 residues. Germline lookup yields CDR1 MNHEY and CDR2 SVGAGI. The CDR3 reads CASSRTGDSYEQYF. In DNA form, the CDR3 reads TGTGCCAGCAGTCGGACAGGGGACTCCTACGAGCAGTACTTC.

The chain joins TRBV29-1 to TRBJ1-2; D is ambiguous. The CDR3 is made up of 11 amino acids. CDR1 and CDR2 from the germline V gene are SQVTM and ANQGSEA. V was pared by 3 bases and J by 1 base, with 3 bases between. The CDR3 sequence is CSVDLNYGYTF. The CDR3 DNA reads TGCAGCGTTGACCTTAACTATGGCTACACCTTC.

The table lists this clone with a count of one. This chain connects TRBV6-5 to TRBJ2-3; 7 bases align to TRBD1. This CDR3 region has 14 residues. The junction had 6 bases not matched to a gene; V was cut back by 5 bases and J by 4 bases. CDR1 MNHEY and CDR2 SVGAGI come from the germline V gene. DNA for the CDR3: TGTGCCAGCAGTATAGACCAGGGGGCAGATACGCAGTATTTT. Amino acids: CASSIDQGADTQYF.

The V gene is TRBV7-2, the J gene TRBJ1-2; 7 nucleotides match TRBD1. J lost 5 bases, V lost 5 bases, and 8 bases had no gene match. This CDR3 is 14 amino acids long. Per the germline V gene, CDR1 is SGHTA and CDR2 is FQGNSA. CDR3 nucleotides: TGTGCCAGCAGCCCCCAGGGGGGCCCATATGGCTACACCTTC. The encoded protein is CASSPQGGPYGYTF.

The chain uses TRBV5-1 and TRBJ1-4; TRBD1 agrees at 9 bases. CDR1 and CDR2 (germline): SGHRS, YFSETQ. The V gene end was trimmed by 5 bases and the J gene end by 2 bases; junction bases not matched to a gene: 10. The CDR3 extends over 17 amino acids. The CDR3 DNA is TGCGCCAGCAGTGCCGGGACAGGGACGACGACTAATGAAAAACTGTTTTTT. Translating gives CASSAGTGTTTNEKLFF. Complete variable domain (other parts from reference TRBV5-1 and TRBJ1-4): KAGVTQTPRYLIKTRGQQVTLSCSPISGHRSVSWYQQTPGQGLQFLFEYFSETQRNKGNFPGRFSGRQFSNSRSEMNVSTLELGDSALYLCASSAGTGTTTNEKLFFGSGTQLSVL.

The chain links TRBV14 to TRBJ1-6; TRBD1 aligns across 9 bases. This CDR3 is built from 13 residues. Germline values: CDR1 SGHDN, CDR2 FVKESK. V lost 6 bases and J lost 14; bases outside the gene matches: 8. CDR3 sequence reads: CASSLGQGITLHF. CDR3 in DNA: TGTGCCAGCAGTCTGGGACAGGGTATAACCCTCCACTTT.

The chain has TRBV5-1 and TRBJ1-4; D perhaps matches TRBD1 (5 bases). V lost 0 bases and J lost 8, with 11 bases in between. The germline CDR1 and CDR2 sequences are SGHRS and YFSETQ. The CDR3 extends over 14 amino acids. The CDR3 here is CASSLGQPGEKLFF. CDR3 sequence (DNA): TGCGCCAGCAGCTTGGGACAGCCAGGAGAAAAACTGTTTTTT.

This rearrangement joins TRBV9 to TRBJ2-3; D possibly corresponds to TRBD2 (5 bases). Looked up from germline, CDR1 is SGDLS and CDR2 is YYNGEE. V was shortened by 2 bases and J by 1 base, with 11 bases between the two germline ends. CDR3 size: 15 residues. The CDR3 loop is CASSVGLGGTDTQYF. DNA for the CDR3: TGTGCCAGCAGCGTTGGGTTGGGAGGCACAGATACGCAGTATTTT.

This clone was seen more than once but under ten times. The chain couples TRBV6-5 to TRBJ1-4, with 8 bases fitting TRBD1. V shed 6 bases, J shed 3 bases, and the junction held 3 bases outside the gene matches. This CDR3 has 14 residues. Germline V CDR1 and CDR2: MNHEY, SVGAGI. The CDR3 spells CASSPTGANEKLFF. DNA of the CDR3: TGTGCCAGCAGCCCGACAGGGGCTAATGAAAAACTGTTTTTT.

The V and J genes are TRBV25-1 and TRBJ2-3, with 9 bases that match TRBD1. CDR3 length: 16 amino acids. Germline-derived CDR1 and CDR2 are MGHDK and SYGVNS. J was trimmed by 3 bases and V by 2 bases; bases with no gene match: 6. CDR3 sequence reads: CASSERGTGRTDTQYF. In DNA, the CDR3 is TGTGCCAGCAGTGAACGGGGGACAGGGAGAACAGATACGCAGTATTTT.

The chain carries TRBV21-1 and TRBJ1-6; the D call of TRBD1 is as the table states it, not checked on the DNA. TRBV21-1 is marked as a pseudogene. CDR3 length: 15 amino acids. The CDR3 loop is CASSNWRQANSPLHF. As DNA, the CDR3 is TGTGCCAGCAGCAACTGGCGACAGGCAAATTCACCCCTCCACTTT.

The rearrangement uses TRBV18 and TRBJ1-5; D perhaps matches TRBD1 (5 bases). CDR3 length: 13 amino acids. Germline CDR1 reads KGHSH; CDR2 reads LQKENI. Trimming shortened V by 2 bases and J by 5 bases, and 7 bases separated the two germline ends. The CDR3 nucleotides are TGTGCCAGCTCACCAGGGGCTGATCAGCCCCAGCATTTT. Translating it yields CASSPGADQPQHF.